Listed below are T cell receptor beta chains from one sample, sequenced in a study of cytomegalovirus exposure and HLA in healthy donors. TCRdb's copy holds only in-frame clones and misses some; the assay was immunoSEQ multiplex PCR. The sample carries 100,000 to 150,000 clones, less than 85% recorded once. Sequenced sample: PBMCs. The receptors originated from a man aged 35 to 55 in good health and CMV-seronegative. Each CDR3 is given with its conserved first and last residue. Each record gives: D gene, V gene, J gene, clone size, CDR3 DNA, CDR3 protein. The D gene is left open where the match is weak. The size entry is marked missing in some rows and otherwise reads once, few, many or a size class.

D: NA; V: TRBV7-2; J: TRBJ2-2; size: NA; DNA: TGTGCCAGCAGCTCAGATAGCCCGGGGACCGGGGAGCTGTTTTTT; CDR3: CASSSDSPGTGELFF
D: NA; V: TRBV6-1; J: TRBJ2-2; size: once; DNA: TGTGCCAGTACCGGGACAAGAAACACCGGGGAGCTGTTTTTT; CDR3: CASTGTRNTGELFF
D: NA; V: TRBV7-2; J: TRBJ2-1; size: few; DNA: TGTGCCAGCAGCTTAGGGGACGGAGGGGGCTATGAGCAGTTCTTC; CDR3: CASSLGDGGGYEQFF
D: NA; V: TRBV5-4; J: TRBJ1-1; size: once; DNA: TGTGCCAGCAGCACCGACCCCAGGGGTCACACTGAAGCTTTCTTT; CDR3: CASSTDPRGHTEAFF
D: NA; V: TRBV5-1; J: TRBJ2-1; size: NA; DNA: TGCGCCAGCAGCTTGACAGGGTCCTACAATGAGCAGTTCTTC; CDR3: CASSLTGSYNEQFF
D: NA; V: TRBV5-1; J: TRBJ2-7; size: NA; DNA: TGCGCCAGCACCCCTCCCCCTGAGCAGTACTTC; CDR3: CASTPPPEQYF
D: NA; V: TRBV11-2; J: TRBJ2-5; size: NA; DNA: TGTGCCAGCAGCAACACAGAGCTCCAAGAGACCCAGTACTTC; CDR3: CASSNTELQETQYF
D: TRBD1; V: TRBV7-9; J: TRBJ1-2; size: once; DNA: TGTGCCAGCAGCTTGGACAGGGGGCGAGGGGACTATGGCTACACCTTC; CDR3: CASSLDRGRGDYGYTF
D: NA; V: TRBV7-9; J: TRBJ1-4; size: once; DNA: TGTGCCAGCAGCTTAGCCAGGGGTGGGACTAATGAAAAACTGTTTTTT; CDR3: CASSLARGGTNEKLFF
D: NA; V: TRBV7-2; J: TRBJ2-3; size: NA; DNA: TGTGCCAGCAGCTTAGTAAGCGGGAGCACAGATACGCAGTATTTT; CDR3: CASSLVSGSTDTQYF
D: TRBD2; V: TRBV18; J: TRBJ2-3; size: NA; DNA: TGTGCCAGCTCACCCACTAGCGTTAGCACAGATACGCAGTATTTT; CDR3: CASSPTSVSTDTQYF
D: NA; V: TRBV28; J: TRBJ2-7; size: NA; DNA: TGTGCCAGCACCTTCGGGTCCCCCGGCTACGAGCAGTACTTC; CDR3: CASTFGSPGYEQYF
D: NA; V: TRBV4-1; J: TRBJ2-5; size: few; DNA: TGCGCCAGCAGCCAATCAAGGGGCGTTTTGACCGGAATACAAGAGACCCAGTACTTC; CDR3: CASSQSRGVLTGIQETQYF
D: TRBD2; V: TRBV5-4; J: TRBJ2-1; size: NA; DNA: TGTGCCAGCAGCGGGACTAGCGGGAGGGCCGTAGGTGAGCAGTTCTTC; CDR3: CASSGTSGRAVGEQFF
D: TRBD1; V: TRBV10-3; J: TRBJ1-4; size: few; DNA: TGTGCCATCAGGGGACAGGAGAATGAAAAACTGTTTTTT; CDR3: CAIRGQENEKLFF
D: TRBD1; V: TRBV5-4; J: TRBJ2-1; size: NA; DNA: TGTGCCAGCGGCCCGGGACAGAGCTCCTACAATGAGCAGTTCTTC; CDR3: CASGPGQSSYNEQFF
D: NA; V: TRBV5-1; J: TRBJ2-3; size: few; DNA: TGCGCCAGCAGGGTCAGGGTCGGAGATACGCAGTATTTT; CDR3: CASRVRVGDTQYF
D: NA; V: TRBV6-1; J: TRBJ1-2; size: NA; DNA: TGTGCCAGCAGCTCAGGGTCGAGGTATGGCTACACCTTC; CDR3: CASSSGSRYGYTF
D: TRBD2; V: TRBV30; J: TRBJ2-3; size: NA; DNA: TGTGCCTCCATAAAGCGGGAGAGCACAGATACGCAGTATTTT; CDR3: CASIKRESTDTQYF
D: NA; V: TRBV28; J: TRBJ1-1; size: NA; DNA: NA; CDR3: CASSSSHRLDPSLF
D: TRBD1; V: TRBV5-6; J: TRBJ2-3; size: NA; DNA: TGTGCCAGCAACAGGGACAGGGGGCGCGAGGATACGCAGTATTTT; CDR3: CASNRDRGREDTQYF
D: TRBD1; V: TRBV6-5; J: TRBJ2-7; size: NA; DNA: TGTGCCAGCAACCAAAACAGGGGTTCAGGCTACGAGCAGTACTTC; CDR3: CASNQNRGSGYEQYF
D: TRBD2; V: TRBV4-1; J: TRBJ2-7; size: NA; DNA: TGCGCCAGCAGCCATTCTAGCGGGAGTTACGAGCAGTACTTC; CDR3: CASSHSSGSYEQYF
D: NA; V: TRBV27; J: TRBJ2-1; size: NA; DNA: TGTGCCAGCAGTTTATCGATCGATTTCGGTTCCTACAATGAGCAGTTCTTC; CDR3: CASSLSIDFGSYNEQFF
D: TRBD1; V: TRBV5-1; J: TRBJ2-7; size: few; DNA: TGCGCCAGCAGCTTGGAGAAGGGGGCCAACGAGCAGTACTTC; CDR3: CASSLEKGANEQYF
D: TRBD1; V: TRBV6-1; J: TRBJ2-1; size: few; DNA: TGTGCCAGCAGGACGCCGGGACAGGGTTATGAGCAGTTCTTC; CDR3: CASRTPGQGYEQFF
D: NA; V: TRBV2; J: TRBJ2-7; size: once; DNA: TGTGCCAGCACTCTACAGGAGTCCTACGAGCAGTACTTC; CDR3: CASTLQESYEQYF